This T cell receptor beta chain was documented in a study of shared clonotypes between healthy human individuals. General study points: Sharing across a handful of donors was seen in 5% to 5.5% of naive CD4 clonotypes. Clonotypes shared by all four sorted-subset donors had higher generation probabilities than non-shared clonotypes.

Sequencing was performed with immunoSEQ multiplex PCR; in TCRdb, only in-frame clones are kept and a portion is missing. The repertoire holds some 200,000 clones, approximately 65% seen once, with over 8.5% in the top ten. There are a few counts of this clone. What it recognizes is unknown. This CDR3 has 19 residues. This chain uses TRBV21-1 with TRBJ2-7. TRBV21-1 is an annotated pseudogene. Sequenced sample: memory CD4+ T cells sorted from blood. The subset denotes: CD45RA-negative fraction. The TCR originated in a man aged 25 to 45 in good health. The CDR3, as DNA: TGTGCCAGCAGCAAAGTCGTTATGGCCCAAGAGGAGTCTGGACGAGAGCAGTACTTC. Its translation is CASSKVVMAQEESGREQYF.